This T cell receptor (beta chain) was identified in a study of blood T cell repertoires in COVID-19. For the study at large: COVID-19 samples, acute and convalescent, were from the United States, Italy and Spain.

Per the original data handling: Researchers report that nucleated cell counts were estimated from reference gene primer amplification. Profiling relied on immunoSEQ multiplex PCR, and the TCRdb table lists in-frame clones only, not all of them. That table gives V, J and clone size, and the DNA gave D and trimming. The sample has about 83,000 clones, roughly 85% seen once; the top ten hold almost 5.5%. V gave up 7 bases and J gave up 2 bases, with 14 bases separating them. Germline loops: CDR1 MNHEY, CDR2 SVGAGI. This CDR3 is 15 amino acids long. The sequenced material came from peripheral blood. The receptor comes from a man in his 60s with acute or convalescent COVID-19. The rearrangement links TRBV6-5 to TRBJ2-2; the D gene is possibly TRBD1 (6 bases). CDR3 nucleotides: TGTGCCAGCACTACAACAGGGAGCAACACCGGGGAGCTGTTTTTT. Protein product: CASTTTGSNTGELFF.